Presented here are 7 T cell receptor beta chains from one specimen sequenced in a study of cytomegalovirus exposure and HLA in healthy donors. The PCR used 60 Vbeta and 13 Jbeta primers. Only in-frame clones appear in the TCRdb table, and some are missing; sequencing was by immunoSEQ multiplex PCR. The sample includes 93,000 or so clones, around 80% of them seen just once. Input material: PBMCs. The receptors originated from a woman aged 18-29 years in good health and CMV-seropositive.

The rearrangement links TRBV7-8 to TRBJ1-2; TRBD1 might be the D (6 bases). Trimming cost V 1 base and J 1 base, with 10 bases left between them. Germline V gene sequence: CDR1 SGHVS, CDR2 FQNEAQ. This CDR3 has 15 amino acids. The CDR3 reads CASSLEQGNNYGYTF. CDR3 DNA: TGTGCCAGCAGCTTAGAACAGGGAAATAACTATGGCTACACCTTC.

This clone was found a few times. The V gene is TRBV19, the J gene TRBJ1-4; 8 bases fit TRBD1. Per the germline V gene, CDR1 is LNHDA and CDR2 is SQIVND (reference sequence). The trim removed 8 bases at V and 5 bases at J, leaving 13 bases unmatched. CDR3 size: 16 residues. The chain's CDR3 is CASCRGAGGRNEKLFF. The CDR3 bases are TGTGCCAGTTGCCGGGGGGCAGGGGGCCGGAATGAAAAACTGTTTTTT.

The gene calls are TRBV19 and TRBJ1-5; TRBD1 might be the D (6 bases). The CDR3 sequence is 14 residues long. Trimming cost V 6 bases and J 5 bases, with 14 bases left between them. Per germline, CDR1 LNHDA and CDR2 SQIVND (reference sequence). The CDR3 nucleotides read TGTGCCAGTAGGGACAGTAGATACGATCAGCCCCAGCATTTT. Encoded protein: CASRDSRYDQPQHF.

This clone was recorded a few times. The chain employs TRBV11-3 and TRBJ2-3; D perhaps matches TRBD1 (6 bases). The germline V gene has CDR1 SGHNT and CDR2 YENEEA. The length of the CDR3 is 16 residues. Trimming shortened V by 4 bases and J by 2 bases, and 16 bases separated the two germline ends. CDR3: CASSSQTGGFTDTQYF. The CDR3 DNA reads TGTGCCAGCAGCTCACAGACAGGAGGATTCACAGATACGCAGTATTTT.

This clone was recorded once. The chain uses TRBV7-2 and TRBJ2-7; 7 bases agree with TRBD1. Per germline, CDR1 SGHTA and CDR2 FQGNSA. Unmatched junction bases numbered 11, after V lost 5 bases and J lost 4 bases. CDR3 length equals 15 residues. The CDR3 reads CASSLTTTGAYEQYF. CDR3 nucleotide sequence: TGTGCCAGCAGCCTAACCACCACAGGGGCGTACGAGCAGTACTTC.

The J gene is TRBJ1-5, the V gene TRBV6-1; D not resolved. Germline lookup yields CDR1 MNHNS and CDR2 SASEGT. The CDR3 covers 15 residues. Trimming removed 6 bases from V and 3 bases from J, with 15 bases in between. Here the CDR3 reads CASRYIRTNNQPQHF. The CDR3 nucleotides are TGTGCCAGCAGATACATTAGGACTAACAATCAGCCCCAGCATTTT.

The chain has TRBV7-8 and TRBJ2-1, with D perhaps TRBD2 (6 bases). CDR1 is SGHVS and CDR2 is FQNEAQ in the germline V gene. Trimming removed 5 bases at V and 4 bases at J, with 15 bases between. CDR3 length equals 15 residues. The CDR3 nucleotides are TGTGCCAGCAGCCCCCTGATCGCGGGGTACAATGAGCAGTTCTTC. Protein product: CASSPLIAGYNEQFF.